The 29 T cell receptor beta chains below all came from one sample that was sequenced in a study of CD8 T cells in ankylosing spondylitis (dated by TCRdb to the late 2010s). Library method: 5' RACE. For sequencing, an Illumina HiSeq 2500 was employed. TCRdb applied fastp at Q25 and MiXCR to the public reads, then kept only in-frame beta chains. Entries are consolidated by CDR3 protein sequence, retaining the most common genes and DNA. The sample yields more than 250,000 distinct CDR3 sequences; roughly 11% were counted once. Roughly 9.2% of the sample belongs to the ten largest clones. Sequencing was carried out using blood, either unsorted or a sorted T cell fraction (not recorded which). These receptors all come from a female donor with ankylosing spondylitis or in good health (not recorded which).

The chain is built from TRBV24-1 and TRBJ1-5, with 8 positions matching TRBD1. CDR1 and CDR2 from the germline V gene are KGHDR and SFDVKD. Unmatched junction bases numbered 13, after V lost 4 bases and J lost 6 bases. The CDR3 loop spans 17 amino acids. The CDR3 coding sequence is TGTGCCACCAGTGAAGGCGTTGACAGGGGAAGGGGTCAGCCCCAGCATTTT. It yields the protein CATSEGVDRGRGQPQHF.

Many counts were recorded for this clonotype. The chain couples TRBV20-1 to TRBJ1-5; unclear D gene. V lost 0 bases, J lost 2 bases, and 8 bases lay in between. This CDR3 spans 14 amino acids. Germline V gives CDR1 DFQATT, CDR2 SNEGSKA (reference sequence). The CDR3 loop is CSARDTFRNQPQHF. DNA for the CDR3: TGCAGTGCTAGAGACACCTTCCGCAATCAGCCCCAGCATTTT.

The table lists this clonotype with many counts. The genes are TRBV6-2 or TRBV6-3 and TRBJ2-3, with D perhaps matching TRBD1 or TRBD2 (5 bases each). CDR3 size: 13 residues. V dropped 4 bases and J dropped 6 bases, with 11 bases sitting between them. Germline-derived CDR1 and CDR2 are MNHEY and SVGEGT. CDR3 in amino acids: CASSWGPGDTQYF. In nucleotides, the CDR3 is TGTGCCAGCAGTTGGGGACCAGGGGATACGCAGTATTTT.

This clonotype was seen many times. V and J are TRBV25-1 and TRBJ2-7; TRBD2 might be the D (5 bases). V was trimmed by 1 base and J by 3 bases, leaving 7 bases between them. CDR1 and CDR2 from the germline V gene are MGHDK and SYGVNS. The CDR3 covers 13 residues. Written as DNA, the CDR3 is TGTGCCAGCAGTGAATCCGGGAACTACGAGCAGTACTTC. It codes for CASSESGNYEQYF.

With respect to this clonotype: Given a much more abundant clone one base away, this may be a read error. The genes are TRBV20-1 and TRBJ1-4; D unresolved. The CDR3 sequence is 13 residues long. Between the trimmed V and J ends, which lost 5 bases and 10 bases, there was a span of 17 bases. The germline gives CDR1 DFQATT, CDR2 SNEGSKA (reference sequence). CDR3 sequence reads: CSAEWVGWGKLFF. The CDR3 nucleotides are TGCAGTGCTGAGTGGGTGGGGTGGGGAAAACTGTTTTTT.

The V gene is TRBV20-1, the J gene TRBJ2-7, with D perhaps TRBD1 or TRBD2 (5 bases each). The CDR3 covers 11 residues. Germline V gene sequence: CDR1 DFQATT, CDR2 SNEGSKA (reference sequence). V was pared by 7 bases and J by 3 bases, with 10 bases between. The CDR3 protein is CSGGWDYEQYF. The CDR3 DNA reads TGCAGTGGGGGGTGGGACTACGAGCAGTACTTC.

The sample holds many counts of this clonotype. Here the CDR3 DNA reads TGTGCCAGCAGGGGGACAGGGGATCAAGAGACCCAGTACTTC. Its translation is CASRGTGDQETQYF. This chain connects TRBV25-1 to TRBJ2-5; TRBD1 matches 10 bases. Germline V gives CDR1 MGHDK, CDR2 SYGVNS. Trimming removed 6 bases from V and 2 bases from J; junction bases left unmatched: 3. CDR3 length: 14 residues.

This chain connects TRBV3-1 to TRBJ2-2; 7 nucleotides match TRBD1. The CDR3 runs to 15 residues. The V and J ends lost 4 bases and 4 bases, in that order; junction bases with no gene match: 6. The germline V gene has CDR1 LGHDT and CDR2 YNNKEL (reference sequence). CDR3 in DNA: TGTGCCAGCAGCCCCTTACAGGGGCCCACCGGGGAGCTGTTTTTT. This encodes CASSPLQGPTGELFF.

The rearrangement joins TRBV12-3 or TRBV12-4 to TRBJ2-1; the D call may be TRBD1 or TRBD2 (5 bases each). This CDR3 is built from 12 residues. The ends were cut back, 3 bases at V and 9 bases at J, with 9 bases in the middle. The CDR3 reads CASSFRGTEQFF. The CDR3 bases are TGTGCCAGCAGTTTCCGTGGGACTGAGCAGTTCTTC.

V is TRBV20-1 and J is TRBJ2-7, with 11 bases lining up with TRBD2. The germline gives CDR1 DFQATT, CDR2 SNEGSKA (reference sequence). CDR3 length: 14 residues. The ends lost 6 bases at V and 3 bases at J; junction bases unmatched: 7. Here the CDR3 DNA reads TGCAGTGCGACCCCCGGGACTAGCGGCTACGAGCAGTACTTC. Protein: CSATPGTSGYEQYF.

This clonotype was detected many times. The chain uses TRBV12-3 or TRBV12-4 and TRBJ2-3; D unclear. V was shortened by 6 bases and J by 0 bases, with 7 bases between the two germline ends. The CDR3 is made up of 13 amino acids. The CDR3 DNA follows: TGTGCCAGCAGCCGAAGGAGCACAGATACGCAGTATTTT. It codes for CASSRRSTDTQYF.

The table lists this clonotype with many counts. This chain joins TRBV7-2 and TRBJ2-1; 9 nucleotides align to TRBD2. Germline loops: CDR1 SGHTA, CDR2 FQGNSA. CDR3 length: 13 amino acids. Losses at the gene ends were 5 bases for V and 10 bases for J; bases not matched to a gene: 6. CDR3 loop: CASSPSSGIEQFF. In DNA, the CDR3 is TGTGCCAGCAGCCCATCTAGCGGGATCGAGCAGTTCTTC.

A few counts support this clonotype. The chain has TRBV27 and TRBJ2-7; TRBD2 matches at 8 bases. Germline V lookup: CDR1 MNHEY, CDR2 SMNVEV (reference sequence). The CDR3 is 15 residues long. V shed 7 bases and J 2 bases; nucleotides not matched to a gene: 10. The CDR3, as DNA: TGTGCCAGCACCTCGCTAGCGGGTGGAGCCTACGAGCAGTACTTC. Translated, it gives CASTSLAGGAYEQYF.

The table lists this clonotype with a few counts. V usage is TRBV7-9 and J usage is TRBJ2-7, with 7 bases identical to TRBD1. J gave up 3 bases and V 5 bases, and 4 bases lay outside the gene matches. Per germline, CDR1 SEHNR and CDR2 FQNEAQ (reference sequence). CDR3 length equals 13 residues. The CDR3 sequence is CASSARQGYEQYF. The CDR3 coding sequence is TGTGCCAGCAGCGCCAGACAGGGCTACGAGCAGTACTTC.

This clonotype was counted at least ten times. The chain joins TRBV3-1 to TRBJ2-1; TRBD2 aligns across 7 bases. Germline CDR1 is LGHDT and CDR2 is YNNKEL (reference sequence). This CDR3 has 16 amino acids. V shed 0 bases and J 0 bases; nucleotides not matched to a gene: 2. The CDR3 reads CASSQDPSGSYNEQFF. The CDR3 region has the DNA TGTGCCAGCAGCCAAGATCCTAGCGGCTCCTACAATGAGCAGTTCTTC.

This rearrangement joins TRBV20-1 to TRBJ2-2, with TRBD2 matching over 10 bases. V trimming: 3 bases; J trimming: 0 bases; junction bases outside the gene matches: 10. The CDR3 has 18 residues. CDR1 DFQATT and CDR2 SNEGSKA come from the germline V gene (reference sequence). CDR3 coding DNA: TGCAGTGCTAGCCGCGGGGGCGGACTAGCGGCGAACACCGGGGAGCTGTTTTTT. Its translation: CSASRGGGLAANTGELFF.

This rearrangement joins TRBV5-1 to TRBJ2-3; D possibly corresponds to TRBD2 (7 bases). The ends were cut back, 0 bases at V and 5 bases at J, with 16 bases in the middle. The CDR3 has 16 residues. Germline V lookup: CDR1 SGHRS, CDR2 YFSETQ. The CDR3 DNA follows: TGCGCCAGCAGCTTGGCCGGCGGGGGCGCCGAAGATACGCAGTATTTT. Protein: CASSLAGGGAEDTQYF.

This clonotype was seen ten or more times. The J gene is TRBJ1-2, the V gene TRBV9; 7 bases match TRBD1. The CDR3 sequence is 14 residues long. V lost 3 bases, J lost 4 bases, and 6 bases stayed unmatched. Germline loops: CDR1 SGDLS, CDR2 YYNGEE. CDR3 sequence (DNA): TGTGCCAGCAGCGAGACGACAGGGTTCTATGGCTACACCTTC. It is translated as CASSETTGFYGYTF.

This clonotype was counted many times. The V call is TRBV20-1, the J call TRBJ2-7; D may be TRBD2 (5 bases). Germline V gene lookup returns CDR1 DFQATT and CDR2 SNEGSKA (reference sequence). V lost 2 bases, J lost 7 bases, and 12 bases lay in between. The CDR3 is made up of 12 amino acids. In DNA form, the CDR3 reads TGCAGTGCTAGAAAGAGCGGTCGGGAGCAGTACTTC. Translation: CSARKSGREQYF.

This clonotype was counted many times. V and J are TRBV12-3 or TRBV12-4 and TRBJ2-1; D may be TRBD1 (6 bases). This CDR3 contains 14 residues. Trimming left V 3 bases short and J 6 bases short, with 12 bases between. The CDR3 loop reads CASSFTLRGNEQFF. CDR3 DNA: TGTGCCAGCAGTTTTACCCTCAGGGGCAATGAGCAGTTCTTC.

This clonotype was observed a few times. This rearrangement joins TRBV10-3 to TRBJ2-3, with TRBD1 as a possible D gene (5 bases). Germline V gene lookup returns CDR1 ENHRY and CDR2 SYGVKD. V was trimmed by 6 bases and J by 4 bases, leaving 14 bases between them. This CDR3 contains 14 residues. CDR3 region: CAISDSAWADTQYF. In nucleotides, the CDR3 is TGTGCCATCAGCGACAGCGCGTGGGCAGATACGCAGTATTTT.

The chain has TRBV7-8 and TRBJ2-3; TRBD2 is a possible D gene (6 bases). Germline values: CDR1 SGHVS, CDR2 FQNEAQ. The germline V and J ends were trimmed by 0 bases and 1 base, with 14 bases remaining between them. CDR3 length equals 17 residues. CDR3 region: CASSLAGGGPRTDTQYF. CDR3 nucleotides: TGTGCCAGCAGCTTAGCGGGGGGAGGACCGCGCACAGATACGCAGTATTTT.

V is TRBV20-1 and J is TRBJ2-2; 9 bases align to TRBD2. CDR3 length: 15 residues. Germline V CDR1 and CDR2: DFQATT, SNEGSKA (reference sequence). V lost 4 bases, J lost 4 bases, and 7 bases stayed unmatched. CDR3 coding DNA: TGCAGTGCTACGGCGGGGGGGCTGAGCACCGGGGAGCTGTTTTTT. It specifies CSATAGGLSTGELFF.

This clonotype occurred many times. V and J are TRBV6-6 and TRBJ2-1; D not resolved. Trimming cost V 6 bases and J 4 bases, with 7 bases left between them. The CDR3 is made up of 12 amino acids. Per germline, CDR1 MNHNY and CDR2 SVGAGI (reference sequence). CDR3: CASRAEYNEQFF. CDR3 bases: TGTGCCAGCAGGGCGGAATACAATGAGCAGTTCTTC.

This clonotype came up many times. The V gene is TRBV10-3, the J gene TRBJ2-3; 12 bases are a match to TRBD2. CDR1 and CDR2 from the germline V gene are ENHRY and SYGVKD. J lost 4 bases, V lost 4 bases, and 12 bases had no gene match. This CDR3 contains 18 residues. DNA for the CDR3: TGTGCCATCAGTGGGTCTAGCGGGAGGGCCACGGTGCCAGATACGCAGTATTTT. Translated: CAISGSSGRATVPDTQYF.

This clonotype was picked up many times. V is TRBV5-1 and J is TRBJ2-3; TRBD2 matches 8 bases. Unmatched junction bases numbered 8, after V lost 0 bases and J lost 5 bases. This CDR3 comprises 16 residues. Germline-derived CDR1 and CDR2 are SGHRS and YFSETQ. CDR3 in amino acids: CASSLVTGGPLDTQYF. The DNA of the CDR3 is TGCGCCAGCAGCTTGGTCACGGGAGGGCCTTTAGATACGCAGTATTTT.

This clonotype was seen ten or more times. This chain joins TRBV5-1 and TRBJ2-7; D is unresolved. V lost 2 bases and J lost 2, with 8 bases in between. The CDR3 extends over 13 amino acids. Germline-derived CDR1 and CDR2 are SGHRS and YFSETQ. CDR3 protein: CASSFDNPYEQYF. CDR3 DNA: TGCGCCAGCAGCTTCGACAATCCCTACGAGCAGTACTTC.

V gene TRBV5-1 combines with J gene TRBJ1-5, with D maybe TRBD1 (6 bases). V was clipped by 4 bases and J by 10 bases, with 15 bases between them. The germline CDR1 and CDR2 sequences are SGHRS and YFSETQ. There are 13 residues in the CDR3. The CDR3 spells CASSGSPGHPQHF. The CDR3 DNA sequence: TGCGCCAGCAGCGGTTCCCCGGGACATCCCCAGCATTTT. Full variable domain (outside the CDR3, taken from reference TRBV5-1 and TRBJ1-5): KAGVTQTPRYLIKTRGQQVTLSCSPISGHRSVSWYQQTPGQGLQFLFEYFSETQRNKGNFPGRFSGRQFSNSRSEMNVSTLELGDSALYLCASSGSPGHPQHFGDGTRLSIL.

This clonotype was counted many times. The chain couples TRBV7-8 to TRBJ2-2; D is possibly TRBD1 or TRBD2 (6 bases each). The CDR3 contains 17 residues. V was shortened by 3 bases and J by 1 base, with 15 bases between the two germline ends. The germline V gene encodes CDR1 SGHVS and CDR2 FQNEAQ. The CDR3 DNA sequence: TGTGCCAGCAGCTTGTCCGGGGGCCCCAAGAACACCGGGGAGCTGTTTTTT. Protein product: CASSLSGGPKNTGELFF.